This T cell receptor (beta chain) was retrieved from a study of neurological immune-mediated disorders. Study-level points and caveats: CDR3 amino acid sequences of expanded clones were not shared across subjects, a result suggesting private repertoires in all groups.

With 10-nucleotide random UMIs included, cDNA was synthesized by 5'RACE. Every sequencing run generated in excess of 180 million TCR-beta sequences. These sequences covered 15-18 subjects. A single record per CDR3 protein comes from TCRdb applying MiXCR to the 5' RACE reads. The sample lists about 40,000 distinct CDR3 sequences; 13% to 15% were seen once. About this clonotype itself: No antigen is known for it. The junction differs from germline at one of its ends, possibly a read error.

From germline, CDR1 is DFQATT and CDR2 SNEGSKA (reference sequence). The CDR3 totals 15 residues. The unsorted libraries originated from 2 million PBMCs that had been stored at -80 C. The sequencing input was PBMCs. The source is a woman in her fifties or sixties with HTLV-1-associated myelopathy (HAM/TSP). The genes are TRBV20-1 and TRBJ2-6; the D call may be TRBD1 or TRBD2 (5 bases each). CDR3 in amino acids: CSPRDEGMGANVLTF. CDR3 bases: TGCAGTCCTAGAGACGAGGGGATGGGGGCCAACGTCCTGACTTTC.